Listed here are 19 T cell receptor beta chains from one sample, sequenced in a study of shared clonotypes between healthy human individuals. Terminally differentiated effector memory CD45RA+ cells were excluded from the naive CD8 cells, which were CD45RO-negative and positively selected for CCR7. Clones were read by immunoSEQ multiplex PCR, and TCRdb kept only the in-frame ones, dropping some. Here the sample spans around 2,000,000 clones, approximately 94% being singletons. Material for sequencing was naive CD8+ T cells sorted from blood. All receptors come from a man aged 18 to 35 in good health.

The chain employs TRBV4-1 and TRBJ2-3; 7 nucleotides agree with TRBD2. Germline values: CDR1 MGHRA, CDR2 YSYEKL. This CDR3 comprises 17 residues. V lost 0 bases and J lost 2; bases outside the gene matches: 8. CDR3 DNA: TGCGCCAGCAGCCAAGACCGGTCTAGCGGTCTCACAGATACGCAGTATTTT. It translates to CASSQDRSSGLTDTQYF.

This sequence joins TRBV19 and TRBJ2-5, with TRBD2 matching over 8 bases. The CDR3 has 21 amino acids. Unmatched junction bases numbered 24, after V lost 1 base and J lost 5 bases. The germline V gene encodes CDR1 LNHDA and CDR2 SQIVND (reference sequence). The CDR3 here is CASSIGQTRVSLAEGRETQYF. The CDR3 bases are TGTGCCAGTAGTATAGGCCAGACCAGGGTGTCACTAGCGGAGGGAAGGGAGACCCAGTACTTC.

A note on this clone: This may be a read error: a much more frequent sequence differs by one nucleotide. The sample has other DNA sequences that encode this CDR3 too. CDR3 coding DNA: TGTGCCAGCAGCTTCGGACAGGGCTACGAGCAGTACTTC. Its translation: CASSFGQGYEQYF. The chain has TRBV14 and TRBJ2-7; 8 nucleotides agree with TRBD1. With 5 bases clipped from V and 3 bases from J, the junction kept 3 bases outside the gene matches. The CDR3 totals 13 residues. Per the germline V gene, CDR1 is SGHDN and CDR2 is FVKESK.

This clone was seen just once. The chain is built from TRBV11-2 and TRBJ1-5, with D possibly being TRBD1 (6 bases). Germline CDR1 and CDR2: SGHAT and FQNNGV. V was shortened by 5 bases and J by 4 bases, with 9 bases between the two germline ends. CDR3 length: 13 residues. CDR3 residues: CASSPGTNQPQHF. In nucleotides, the CDR3 is TGTGCCAGCAGCCCGGGGACAAATCAGCCCCAGCATTTT.

V gene TRBV7-9 combines with J gene TRBJ2-2; D is undetermined. The CDR3 has 14 residues. V lost 5 bases to trimming and J lost 2 bases, with 9 bases between them. Germline CDR1 and CDR2: SEHNR and FQNEAQ (reference sequence). The CDR3 spells CASSRTDNTGELFF. The CDR3 nucleotides read TGTGCCAGCAGCCGGACGGATAACACCGGGGAGCTGTTTTTT.

This chain uses TRBV4-1 with TRBJ2-7; 8 positions match TRBD1. The V gene end was trimmed by 2 bases and the J gene end by 6 bases; junction bases not matched to a gene: 9. The CDR3 sequence is 15 residues long. CDR1 is MGHRA, CDR2 YSYEKL, per germline. The CDR3 protein is CASSQPGQGEIEQYF. DNA for the CDR3: TGCGCCAGCAGCCAACCTGGACAGGGAGAGATCGAGCAGTACTTC.

The rearrangement links TRBV14 to TRBJ1-1, with a possible D match to TRBD1 (5 bases). This CDR3 is 14 amino acids long. Germline CDR1 SGHDN, CDR2 FVKESK. Deletions cut 4 bases from V and 6 bases from J, with 15 bases between. In DNA form, the CDR3 reads TGTGCCAGCAGCCGTTCCGGGGGGGACCCTGAAGCTTTCTTT. Amino acids: CASSRSGGDPEAFF.

This clone showed up just once. J is TRBJ2-7 and V is TRBV6-6; maybe TRBD1 (6 bases). The V end was cut by 7 bases, the J end by 2 bases, with 15 bases between. This CDR3 region has 14 residues. In germline, CDR1 is MNHNY, CDR2 SVGAGI (reference sequence). The CDR3 loop reads CASNFATGPYEQYF. The CDR3, as DNA: TGTGCCAGCAACTTTGCGACAGGACCCTACGAGCAGTACTTC.

V is TRBV7-9 and J is TRBJ2-5, with TRBD2 identical over 7 bases. This CDR3 is built from 15 residues. The germline V gene has CDR1 SEHNR and CDR2 FQNEAQ (reference sequence). The V segment lost 5 bases and the J segment 0 bases; nucleotides outside the gene matches: 6. The CDR3 here is CASSTGTTDQETQYF. The CDR3 DNA is TGTGCCAGCAGCACGGGGACTACGGACCAAGAGACCCAGTACTTC. The full variable domain, in which reference TRBV7-9 and TRBJ2-5 provide the parts outside the CDR3, is DTGVSQNPRHKITKRGQNVTFRCDPISEHNRLYWYRQTLGQGPEFLTYFQNEAQLEKSRLLSDRFSAERPKGSFSTLEIQRTEQGDSAMYLCASSTGTTDQETQYFGPGTRLLVL.

The genes are TRBV19 and TRBJ2-2, with 7 positions matching TRBD1. Trimming cost V 4 bases and J 5 bases; bases outside gene matches: 7. Germline loops: CDR1 LNHDA, CDR2 SQIVND (reference sequence). CDR3 length equals 15 residues. The CDR3 protein is CASSTGQWGTGELFF. CDR3 bases: TGTGCCAGTAGTACGGGACAGTGGGGAACCGGGGAGCTGTTTTTT.

This clone has a handful of counts. The genes are TRBV28 and TRBJ1-6, with D uncertain. Germline assignment: CDR1 MDHEN and CDR2 SYDVKM. This CDR3 spans 13 amino acids. V was pared by 3 bases and J by 14 bases, with 14 bases between. In DNA, the CDR3 is TGTGCCAGCAGTTTCGGGGAGGTGCAGTCCCTCCACTTT. Protein sequence: CASSFGEVQSLHF.

This rearrangement joins TRBV6-1 to TRBJ2-3; either TRBD1 or TRBD2 may supply D (5 bases each). The CDR3 has 16 residues. The V gene's germline CDR1 is MNHNS and CDR2 SASEGT. V shed 3 bases and J shed 0 bases, with 13 bases lying between them. The CDR3 spells CASSEGRGGSTDTQYF. The CDR3 region has the DNA TGTGCCAGCAGTGAGGGACGCGGCGGTAGCACAGATACGCAGTATTTT.

This chain uses TRBV6-1 with TRBJ2-1; D assignment may be TRBD1 or TRBD2 (5 bases each). The CDR3 is 15 residues long. Germline CDR1 is MNHNS and CDR2 is SASEGT. V lost 1 base, J lost 5 bases, and 12 bases lay in between. The CDR3 protein is CASSEGPGLNNEQFF. The CDR3 DNA sequence: TGTGCCAGCAGTGAAGGTCCGGGGCTTAACAATGAGCAGTTCTTC.

This chain uses TRBV5-1 with TRBJ2-3, with D tentatively TRBD2 (7 bases). This CDR3 region has 16 residues. Germline V CDR1 and CDR2: SGHRS, YFSETQ. Between the trimmed V and J ends, which lost 2 bases and 0 bases, there was a span of 13 bases. CDR3 nucleotide sequence: TGCGCCAGCAGCTTCGAGGGGGGGTTGAGCACAGATACGCAGTATTTT. Its protein product is CASSFEGGLSTDTQYF.

Concerning this clone itself: The sample carries other DNA sequences with the same CDR3. CDR3 residues: CASSTGGIYNEQFF. CDR3 bases: TGTGCCAGCAGTACAGGGGGCATCTACAATGAGCAGTTCTTC. The chain employs TRBV27 and TRBJ2-1; the match to TRBD1 covers 9 bases. The CDR3 is made up of 14 amino acids. Germline V gives CDR1 MNHEY, CDR2 SMNVEV (reference sequence). J lost 3 bases, V lost 5 bases, and 2 bases had no gene match.

This clone came up once. The chain uses TRBV19 and TRBJ2-7; D unclear. From germline, CDR1 is LNHDA and CDR2 SQIVND (reference sequence). CDR3 length: 13 residues. V was pared by 9 bases and J by 0 bases, with 12 bases between. The CDR3 is CASIGPDSYEQYF. DNA for the CDR3: TGTGCCAGCATAGGACCCGACTCCTACGAGCAGTACTTC.

The V gene is TRBV7-9, the J gene TRBJ2-3; TRBD1 is a possible D gene (5 bases). V lost 8 bases and J lost 6, with 18 bases in between. CDR1 is SEHNR and CDR2 is FQNEAQ in the germline V gene (reference sequence). The CDR3 totals 14 residues. In DNA, the CDR3 is TGTGCCAGCGAAGACAGACTTTTTGGGGATACGCAGTATTTT. It specifies CASEDRLFGDTQYF.

J is TRBJ2-1 and V is TRBV19, with 7 bases fitting TRBD2. The CDR3 covers 17 residues. The germline V gene has CDR1 LNHDA and CDR2 SQIVND (reference sequence). The trim removed 5 bases at V and 4 bases at J, leaving 14 bases unmatched. In DNA form, the CDR3 reads TGTGCCAGTAGTTACGGGGGTCTAGCGGATATGTACAATGAGCAGTTCTTC. Residues: CASSYGGLADMYNEQFF.

This chain joins TRBV28 and TRBJ1-1, with D possibly TRBD1 on 6 matching bases. Germline CDR1 and CDR2: MDHEN and SYDVKM. The V end lost 6 bases, the J end lost 3 bases, and 17 bases lay between the germline ends. The CDR3 totals 15 residues. CDR3 coding DNA: TGTGCCAGCAGAGGGGGGGACGGGGTTTACACTGAAGCTTTCTTT. Amino acids: CASRGGDGVYTEAFF.